A selection of T cell receptor beta chains follows, all from one sample in a study of blood T cell repertoires in COVID-19. Sequencing used immunoSEQ multiplex PCR; TCRdb keeps in-frame clones, though not all of them. Of 130,000 to 150,000 clones listed, about nine tenths are singletons. Sequencing used peripheral blood. The source is a man aged 50 to 59 with active or convalescent COVID-19. The CDR3 runs from the conserved cysteine through the conserved F or W. D genes are given only for firm matches. Expanded clones get a size class; other rows say once, few or many, or leave the size out.

cdr3_aa cdr3_nt d_call j_call v_call clone_size
CASTSGGWEKLFF TGTGCCAGTACCTCGGGGGGATGGGAAAAACTGTTTTTT . TRBJ1-4 TRBV6-5 once
CASSQDLSRTNTGELFF TGCGCCAGCAGCCAAGATCTTTCGCGGACGAACACCGGGGAGCTGTTTTTT . TRBJ2-2 TRBV4-1 .
CASSGGQINEKLFF TGCGCCAGCAGCGGGGGACAGATTAATGAAAAACTGTTTTTT TRBD1 TRBJ1-4 TRBV5-1 .
CASSPTRDWSSYEQYF TGTGCCAGCAGTCCAACTCGGGACTGGAGCTCCTACGAGCAGTACTTC . TRBJ2-7 TRBV28 .
CASSHRDTDTQYF TGTGCCAGCAGCCACAGGGACACAGATACGCAGTATTTT . TRBJ2-3 TRBV6-4 .
CASSRGLAGGSRVTDTQYF TGCGCCAGCAGCCGGGGACTAGCGGGAGGGTCGAGGGTCACAGATACGCAGTATTTT TRBD2 TRBJ2-3 TRBV5-1 .
CASRPGSNQPQHF TGTGCCAGCAGGCCCGGGAGCAATCAGCCCCAGCATTTT . TRBJ1-5 TRBV6-5 .
CSVPVGETQYF TGCAGCGTTCCGGTCGGGGAGACCCAGTACTTC . TRBJ2-5 TRBV29-1 .
CASSLAGRGFGNTIYF TGCGCCAGCAGCTTGGCGGGCAGGGGATTTGGAAACACCATATATTTT . TRBJ1-3 TRBV5-1 once
CASGFSRDRTWTGELFF TGTGCTAGTGGTTTCTCCCGGGACAGGACTTGGACCGGGGAGCTGTTTTTT TRBD1 TRBJ2-2 TRBV12-5 .
CASSVAGLGTDTQYF TGTGCCAGCAGCGTAGCGGGACTCGGCACAGATACGCAGTATTTT TRBD2 TRBJ2-3 TRBV2 .
CASLAVGGVSSYEQYF TGTGCCAGTTTAGCGGTGGGGGGGGTTAGCTCCTACGAGCAGTACTTC TRBD2 TRBJ2-7 TRBV19 .
CASSNLQGKYEKLFF TGTGCCAGCAGCAACTTACAGGGGAAGTACGAAAAACTGTTTTTT TRBD1 TRBJ1-4 TRBV7-9 .
CATSTEMEGADYEQYF TGTGCCACCAGCACAGAGATGGAGGGGGCTGACTACGAGCAGTACTTC . TRBJ2-7 TRBV15 once
CASSYSARQLNTEAFF TGTGCCAGCAGTTACTCGGCCAGGCAGTTGAACACTGAAGCTTTCTTT . TRBJ1-1 TRBV6-5 .
CASSIGGGRGSTEAFF TGTGCCAGTAGTATAGGAGGTGGCAGGGGGAGCACTGAAGCTTTCTTT TRBD1 TRBJ1-1 TRBV19 .
CASSPGTSGYNEQFF TGTGCCAGCAGCCCAGGGACTAGCGGGTACAATGAGCAGTTCTTC TRBD2 TRBJ2-1 TRBV5-4 .
CASTAGVGEQYF TGTGCCAGTACAGCGGGAGTAGGCGAGCAGTACTTC TRBD2 TRBJ2-7 TRBV19 once
CASSSQGAYQETQYF TGTGCCAGCAGTTCACAGGGGGCGTACCAAGAGACCCAGTACTTC TRBD1 TRBJ2-5 TRBV28 .
CASSLGGYGGETQYF TGTGCCAGCAGCTTAGGAGGGTATGGAGGTGAGACCCAGTACTTC . TRBJ2-5 TRBV7-2 .
CASSQGFTSGRANHEQYF TGTGCCAGCAGCCAAGGGTTTACTAGCGGGAGGGCCAACCACGAGCAGTACTTC TRBD2 TRBJ2-7 TRBV3-1/TRBV3-2 .
CASSPPSLDEQFF TGTGCCAGCTCACCACCGAGTCTGGATGAGCAGTTCTTC . TRBJ2-1 TRBV18 .
CSVEGRGHTDTQYF TGCAGCGTTGAGGGCAGGGGGCACACAGATACGCAGTATTTT TRBD1 TRBJ2-3 TRBV29-1 .
CASSVGSVQETQYF TGTGCCAGCAGCGTAGGGTCAGTCCAAGAGACCCAGTACTTC . TRBJ2-5 TRBV9 once
CASSLSGLYDQYF TGTGCCAGCTCACTCTCGGGACTATATGATCAGTACTTC TRBD2 TRBJ2-7 TRBV18 .